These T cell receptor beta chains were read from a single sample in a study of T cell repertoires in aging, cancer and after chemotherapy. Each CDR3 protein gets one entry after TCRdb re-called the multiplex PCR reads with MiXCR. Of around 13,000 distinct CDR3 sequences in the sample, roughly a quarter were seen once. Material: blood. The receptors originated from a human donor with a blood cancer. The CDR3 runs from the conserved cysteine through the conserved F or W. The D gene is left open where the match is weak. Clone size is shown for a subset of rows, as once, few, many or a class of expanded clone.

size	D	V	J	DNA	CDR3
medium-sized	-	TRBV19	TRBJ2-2	TGTGCCAGTAGTCTCTTAGACAGAGACACCGGGGAGCTGTTTTTT	CASSLLDRDTGELFF
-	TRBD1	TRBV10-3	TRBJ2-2	TGTGCCATCAGTGATACGGACAGGGGGCTCACCGGGGAGCTGTTTTTT	CAISDTDRGLTGELFF
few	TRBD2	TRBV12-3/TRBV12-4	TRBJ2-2	TGTGCCAGCACCCTTGGTGGCGGGAGCCCCGGGGAGCTGTTTTTT	CASTLGGGSPGELFF
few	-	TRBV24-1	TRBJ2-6	TGTGCCACCAGTGAAGGAGCTTATGGGGCCAACGTCCTGACTTTC	CATSEGAYGANVLTF
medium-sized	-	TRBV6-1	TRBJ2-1	TGTGCCAGCAGGCACGACGGCAGGAGTTCCTACAATGAGCAGTTCTTC	CASRHDGRSSYNEQFF
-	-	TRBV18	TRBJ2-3	TGTGCCAGCTCTACGAGACCCTCGGGAGATACGCAGTATTTT	CASSTRPSGDTQYF
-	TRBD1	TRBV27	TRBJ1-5	TGTGCCAGCAGGTTGACAGGGCCCAATCAGCCCCAGCATTTT	CASRLTGPNQPQHF
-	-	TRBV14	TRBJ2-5	TGTGCCAGCAGCCAAGGGGAATCTTTCGGGACCCAGTACTTC	CASSQGESFGTQYF
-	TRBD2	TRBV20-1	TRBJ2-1	TGCAGTGCTAGAGGTATCATTAGCGGGAGGGAAAATGAGCAGTTCTTC	CSARGIISGRENEQFF
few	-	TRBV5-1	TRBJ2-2	TGCGCCAGCAGCTTGCGAGGTCCCACCGGGGAGCTGTTTTTT	CASSLRGPTGELFF
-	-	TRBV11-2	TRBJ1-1	TGTGCCAGCAGCTTATGGGATAAAGCTTTCTTT	CASSLWDKAFF
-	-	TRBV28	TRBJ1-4	TGTGCCAGCAGACCAGGGGTGGCACAAACTAATGAAAAACTGTTTTTT	CASRPGVAQTNEKLFF
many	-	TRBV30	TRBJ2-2	TGTGCCTGGAGTGTGGTGGGGTACACCGGGGAGCTGTTTTTT	CAWSVVGYTGELFF
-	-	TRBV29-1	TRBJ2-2	TGCAGCGTTGAAGCCGGCCGGAACACCGGGGAGCTGTTTTTT	CSVEAGRNTGELFF
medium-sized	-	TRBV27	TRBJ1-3	TGTGCCAGCAGTCCCCAGATAGGAAACACCATATATTTT	CASSPQIGNTIYF
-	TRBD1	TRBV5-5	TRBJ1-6	TGTGCCAGCAGGGGGACAGGTAGAACTATTTACTATAATTCACCCCTCCACTTT	CASRGTGRTIYYNSPLHF
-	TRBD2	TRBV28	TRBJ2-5	TGTGCCAGCAGTCTCTCGGGAGGGGAGACCCAGTACTTC	CASSLSGGETQYF
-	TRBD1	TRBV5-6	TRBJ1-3	TGTGCCAGCAGCTTGACCTTCCGGGACAGGGGTGGGAACACCATATATTTT	CASSLTFRDRGGNTIYF
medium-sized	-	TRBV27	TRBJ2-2	TGTGCCAGCAGTCCCCTCACCGGGGAGCTGTTTTTT	CASSPLTGELFF
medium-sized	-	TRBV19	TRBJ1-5	TGTGCCAGTAGTAACAGTTGGAGCAATCAGCCCCAGCATTTT	CASSNSWSNQPQHF
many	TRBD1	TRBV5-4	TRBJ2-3	TGTGCCAGCATCCTAGACAGGGGGCTCACAGATACGCAGTATTTT	CASILDRGLTDTQYF
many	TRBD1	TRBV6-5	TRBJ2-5	TGTGCCATCGGGACAGGGGATGTGGAGACCCAGTACTTC	CAIGTGDVETQYF
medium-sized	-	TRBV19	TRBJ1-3	TGTGCCACCGGTAGCCCCCGGATGTACTCTGGAAACACCATATATTTT	CATGSPRMYSGNTIYF
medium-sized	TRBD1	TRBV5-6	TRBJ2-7	TGTGCCAGCAGCACCAACCGGGACAGGAGCTACGAGCAGTACTTC	CASSTNRDRSYEQYF
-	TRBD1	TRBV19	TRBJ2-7	TGTGCCAGTAGTCATGGACAGGGGACCAACGAGCAGTACTTC	CASSHGQGTNEQYF
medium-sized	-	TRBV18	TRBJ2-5	TGTGCCAGCTCACCCCGGGTCACGGATCGAGAGACCCAGTACTTC	CASSPRVTDRETQYF
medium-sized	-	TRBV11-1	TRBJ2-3	TGTGCCAGCAGCTCCCCCGGGACTGGCAACACAGATACGCAGTATTTT	CASSSPGTGNTDTQYF
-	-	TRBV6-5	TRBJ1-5	TGTGCCAGCACCCGGACCTTGGATCAGCCCCAGCATTTT	CASTRTLDQPQHF
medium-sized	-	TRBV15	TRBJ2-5	TGTGCCACCAGCAGAGTGGCAGGACTCTCGGGGCAGGCCCAGTACTTC	CATSRVAGLSGQAQYF
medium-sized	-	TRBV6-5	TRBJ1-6	TGTGCCAGCAGTTACAGGATTTATTCACCCCTCCACTTT	CASSYRIYSPLHF
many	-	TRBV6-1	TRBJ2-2	TGTGCCAGCAGTGGTGAAGGGTTCACCGGGGAGCTGTTTTTT	CASSGEGFTGELFF
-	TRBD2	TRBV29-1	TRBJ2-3	TGCAGCGTTAAACTCGGACTAGCGGGAAGACCCCCCACAGATACGCAGTATTTT	CSVKLGLAGRPPTDTQYF
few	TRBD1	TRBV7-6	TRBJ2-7	TGTGCCAGCAGCCCAGACAGGGGAACCTACGAGCAGTACTTC	CASSPDRGTYEQYF
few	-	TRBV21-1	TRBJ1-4	TGTGCCAGCAGCAAAGAGGTGGTAGACAGGCAGAATGAAAAACTGTTTTTT	CASSKEVVDRQNEKLFF
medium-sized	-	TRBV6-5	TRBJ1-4	TGTGCCAGCAGTTACTTCAGGGCCGAGGGTGAAAAACTGTTTTTT	CASSYFRAEGEKLFF
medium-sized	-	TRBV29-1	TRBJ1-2	TGCAGCGCCGGGCCTCCCTCCTATGGCTACACCTTC	CSAGPPSYGYTF
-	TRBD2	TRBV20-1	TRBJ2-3	TGCAGTGCTCTTAGCGGGGCGAGCACAGATACGCAGTATTTT	CSALSGASTDTQYF
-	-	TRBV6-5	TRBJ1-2	TGTGCCATCAGTGAGTCGGAGCGCAGAGTCGACCAACCTATTTTCGTCGACACCTTC	CAISESERRVDQPIFVDTF
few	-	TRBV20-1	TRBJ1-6	TGCAGTGCTAGCCCAGTAGTAAGCTCCTATAATTCACCCCTCCACTTT	CSASPVVSSYNSPLHF
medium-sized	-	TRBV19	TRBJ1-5	TGTGCCAGTAGTATACGCGGTGAGGAAGGGCGTCAGCCCCAGCATTTT	CASSIRGEEGRQPQHF
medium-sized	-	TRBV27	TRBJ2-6	TGTGCCAGCAGTTTACCGCCCAAGGGGTATGGGGCCAACGTCCTGACTTTC	CASSLPPKGYGANVLTF
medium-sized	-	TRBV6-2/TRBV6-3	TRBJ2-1	TGTGCCAGCACCCTAGCCGGAGGCGAGCAGTTCTTC	CASTLAGGEQFF
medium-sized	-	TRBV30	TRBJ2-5	TGTGCCTGGAGGAAGAGGGGGGAGACCCAGTACTTC	CAWRKRGETQYF
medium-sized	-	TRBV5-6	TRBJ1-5	TGTGCCAGCAGCTTGGGACCGATCAGGGATCAGCCCCAGCATTTT	CASSLGPIRDQPQHF
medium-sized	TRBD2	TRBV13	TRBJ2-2	TGTGCCAGCAGCTTAGGGCTAGCGGGAGGGCCGAGGACCGGGGAGCTGTTTTTT	CASSLGLAGGPRTGELFF
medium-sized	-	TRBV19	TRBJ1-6	TGTGCCAGCGGGGAGTATAATTCACCCCTCCACTTT	CASGEYNSPLHF
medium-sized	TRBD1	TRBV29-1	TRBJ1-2	TGCAGCGTTGATGGACAGGGGAACCGAGGCTACACCTTC	CSVDGQGNRGYTF
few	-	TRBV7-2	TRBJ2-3	TGTGCCAGCAGCTTAGGGCCAGAGTCTACGCAGTATTTT	CASSLGPESTQYF
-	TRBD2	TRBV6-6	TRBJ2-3	TGTGCCAGCAGAGCCGCACTAGCGGGGGCCCCAGATACGCAGTATTTT	CASRAALAGAPDTQYF
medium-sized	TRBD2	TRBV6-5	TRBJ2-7	TGTGCCAGCAGTTCCCCCGGGGGGAACGAGCAGTACTTC	CASSSPGGNEQYF
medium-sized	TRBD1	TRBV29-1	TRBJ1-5	TGCAGCGTTGGGACAGGGCCCAATCAGCCCCAGCATTTT	CSVGTGPNQPQHF
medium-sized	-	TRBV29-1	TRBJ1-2	TGCAGCGTTGAAACCGGGACGGGCTATGGCTACACCTTC	CSVETGTGYGYTF
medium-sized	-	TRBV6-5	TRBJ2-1	TGTGCCAGCAGTTACTCGGGGAATGAGCAGTTCTTC	CASSYSGNEQFF
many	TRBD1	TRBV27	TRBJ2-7	TGTGCCAGCAGTTCTGGGACAGGGGGCTACGAGCAGTACTTC	CASSSGTGGYEQYF